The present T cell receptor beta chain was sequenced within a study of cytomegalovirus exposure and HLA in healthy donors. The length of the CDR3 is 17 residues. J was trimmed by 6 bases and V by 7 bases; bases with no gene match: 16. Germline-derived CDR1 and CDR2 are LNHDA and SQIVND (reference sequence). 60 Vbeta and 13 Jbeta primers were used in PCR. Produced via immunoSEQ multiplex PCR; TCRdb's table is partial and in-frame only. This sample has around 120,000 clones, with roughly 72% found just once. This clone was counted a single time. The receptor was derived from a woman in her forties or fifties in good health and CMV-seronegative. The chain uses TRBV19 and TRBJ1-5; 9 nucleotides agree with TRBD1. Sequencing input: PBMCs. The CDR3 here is CASTLRGTGTVRQPQHF. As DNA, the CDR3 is TGTGCCAGTACCCTGAGAGGGACAGGGACGGTTCGTCAGCCCCAGCATTTT.